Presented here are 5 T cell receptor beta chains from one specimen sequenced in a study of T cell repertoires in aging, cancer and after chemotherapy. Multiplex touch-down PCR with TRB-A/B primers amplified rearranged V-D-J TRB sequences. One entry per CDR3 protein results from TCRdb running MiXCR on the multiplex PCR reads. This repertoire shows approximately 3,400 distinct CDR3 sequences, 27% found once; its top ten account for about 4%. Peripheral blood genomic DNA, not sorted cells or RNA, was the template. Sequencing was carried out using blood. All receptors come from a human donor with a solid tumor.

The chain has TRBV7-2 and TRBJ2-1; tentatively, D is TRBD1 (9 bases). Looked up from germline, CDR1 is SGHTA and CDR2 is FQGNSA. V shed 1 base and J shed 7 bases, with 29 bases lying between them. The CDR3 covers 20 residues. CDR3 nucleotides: TGTGCCAGCAGCTTAGGTGGGACAGGGTTTCGCGGGGGGCGTGAAAATGAGCAGTTCTTC. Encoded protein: CASSLGGTGFRGGRENEQFF.

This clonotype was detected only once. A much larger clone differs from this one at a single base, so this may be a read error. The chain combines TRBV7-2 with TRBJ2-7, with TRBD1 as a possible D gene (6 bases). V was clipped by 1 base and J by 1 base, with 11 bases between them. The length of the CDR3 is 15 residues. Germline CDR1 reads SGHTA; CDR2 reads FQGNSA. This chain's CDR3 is CASSLEDSLSYEQYF. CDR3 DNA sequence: TGTGCCAGCAGCTTAGAGGACAGCTTATCCTACGAGCAGTACTTC.

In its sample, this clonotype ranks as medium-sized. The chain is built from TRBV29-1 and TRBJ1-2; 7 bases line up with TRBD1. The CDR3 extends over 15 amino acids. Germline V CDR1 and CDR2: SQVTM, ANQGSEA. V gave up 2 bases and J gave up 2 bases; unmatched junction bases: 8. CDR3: CSVESPGQRNYGYTF. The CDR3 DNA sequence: TGCAGCGTTGAATCACCGGGACAGAGAAACTATGGCTACACCTTC.

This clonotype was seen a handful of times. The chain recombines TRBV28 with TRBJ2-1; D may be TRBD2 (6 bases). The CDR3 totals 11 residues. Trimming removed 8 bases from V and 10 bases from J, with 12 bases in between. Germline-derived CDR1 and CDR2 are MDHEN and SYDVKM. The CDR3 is CASDAGTEQFF. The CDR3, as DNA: TGTGCCAGCGACGCGGGGACGGAGCAGTTCTTC.

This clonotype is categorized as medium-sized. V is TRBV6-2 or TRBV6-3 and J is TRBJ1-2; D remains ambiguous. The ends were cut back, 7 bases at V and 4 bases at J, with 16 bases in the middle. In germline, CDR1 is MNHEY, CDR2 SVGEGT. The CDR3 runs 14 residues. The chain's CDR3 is CASMRTHAGYGYTF. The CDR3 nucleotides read TGTGCCAGCATGAGGACGCACGCCGGCTATGGCTACACCTTC.